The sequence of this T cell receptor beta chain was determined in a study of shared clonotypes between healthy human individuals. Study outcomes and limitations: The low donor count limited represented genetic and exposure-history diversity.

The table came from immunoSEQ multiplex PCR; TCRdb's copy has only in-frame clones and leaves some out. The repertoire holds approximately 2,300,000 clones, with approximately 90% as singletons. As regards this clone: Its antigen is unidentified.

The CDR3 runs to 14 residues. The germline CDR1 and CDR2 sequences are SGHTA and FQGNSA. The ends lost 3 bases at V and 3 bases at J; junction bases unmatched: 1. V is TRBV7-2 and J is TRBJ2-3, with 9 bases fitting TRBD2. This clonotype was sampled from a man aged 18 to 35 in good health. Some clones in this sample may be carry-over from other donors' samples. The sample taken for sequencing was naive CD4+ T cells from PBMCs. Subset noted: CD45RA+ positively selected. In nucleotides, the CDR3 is TGTGCCAGCAGCTTCGCGGGAGGGACAGATACGCAGTATTTT. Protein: CASSFAGGTDTQYF.